Listed below are T cell receptor beta chains from one sample, sequenced in a study of regulatory T cells in long-lasting Graves disease. TCRdb ran MiXCR on the multiplex PCR reads and lists one entry per CDR3 protein. The table lists about 220,000 distinct CDR3 sequences, around 20% of them singletons, with 22% in the top ten. This material consisted of peripheral blood mononuclear cells (PBMCs), taken at new diagnosis, from a patient treated with antithyroid drugs. The receptors stem from a female donor with Graves disease. Both conserved end residues are part of each CDR3. Expanded clones get a size class; other rows say once, few or many, or leave the size out.

j_gene,v_gene,abundance,CDR3aa
TRBJ1-6,TRBV6-1,many,CASSESRDRTTLHF
TRBJ2-2,TRBV28,many,CASSSPRDTQNTGELFF
TRBJ2-3,TRBV11-2,NA,CASSFGSTDTRYF
TRBJ1-2,TRBV5-5,NA,CASSLRGGSGDNYGYTF
TRBJ2-3,TRBV14,many,CASSPDLTDTQYF
TRBJ1-5,TRBV5-1,many,CASSFDSRSNQPQHF
TRBJ2-7,TRBV19,NA,CASSKSGRAGYEQYF
TRBJ1-1,TRBV28,NA,CASSPFNTEAFF
TRBJ1-1,TRBV11-2,NA,CASSSRGLRDTEAFF
TRBJ1-6,TRBV6-2/TRBV6-3,many,CASSGSSGGPHNNSPLHF
NA,TRBV16,many,CASSYTGGWETQYF
TRBJ1-4,TRBV7-2,NA,CASSVGLNEKLFF
TRBJ1-2,TRBV7-8,many,CASSLARLASPLYGYTF
TRBJ2-3,TRBV20-1,NA,CSARGTSWSTDTQYF
TRBJ2-2,TRBV4-3,once,CASSQDHQANTGELFF
TRBJ1-3,TRBV30,many,CAWSVAGNTIYF
TRBJ1-2,TRBV19,many,CASTQGASNYGYTF
TRBJ1-2,TRBV20-1,many,CSARDPRQGNYGYTF